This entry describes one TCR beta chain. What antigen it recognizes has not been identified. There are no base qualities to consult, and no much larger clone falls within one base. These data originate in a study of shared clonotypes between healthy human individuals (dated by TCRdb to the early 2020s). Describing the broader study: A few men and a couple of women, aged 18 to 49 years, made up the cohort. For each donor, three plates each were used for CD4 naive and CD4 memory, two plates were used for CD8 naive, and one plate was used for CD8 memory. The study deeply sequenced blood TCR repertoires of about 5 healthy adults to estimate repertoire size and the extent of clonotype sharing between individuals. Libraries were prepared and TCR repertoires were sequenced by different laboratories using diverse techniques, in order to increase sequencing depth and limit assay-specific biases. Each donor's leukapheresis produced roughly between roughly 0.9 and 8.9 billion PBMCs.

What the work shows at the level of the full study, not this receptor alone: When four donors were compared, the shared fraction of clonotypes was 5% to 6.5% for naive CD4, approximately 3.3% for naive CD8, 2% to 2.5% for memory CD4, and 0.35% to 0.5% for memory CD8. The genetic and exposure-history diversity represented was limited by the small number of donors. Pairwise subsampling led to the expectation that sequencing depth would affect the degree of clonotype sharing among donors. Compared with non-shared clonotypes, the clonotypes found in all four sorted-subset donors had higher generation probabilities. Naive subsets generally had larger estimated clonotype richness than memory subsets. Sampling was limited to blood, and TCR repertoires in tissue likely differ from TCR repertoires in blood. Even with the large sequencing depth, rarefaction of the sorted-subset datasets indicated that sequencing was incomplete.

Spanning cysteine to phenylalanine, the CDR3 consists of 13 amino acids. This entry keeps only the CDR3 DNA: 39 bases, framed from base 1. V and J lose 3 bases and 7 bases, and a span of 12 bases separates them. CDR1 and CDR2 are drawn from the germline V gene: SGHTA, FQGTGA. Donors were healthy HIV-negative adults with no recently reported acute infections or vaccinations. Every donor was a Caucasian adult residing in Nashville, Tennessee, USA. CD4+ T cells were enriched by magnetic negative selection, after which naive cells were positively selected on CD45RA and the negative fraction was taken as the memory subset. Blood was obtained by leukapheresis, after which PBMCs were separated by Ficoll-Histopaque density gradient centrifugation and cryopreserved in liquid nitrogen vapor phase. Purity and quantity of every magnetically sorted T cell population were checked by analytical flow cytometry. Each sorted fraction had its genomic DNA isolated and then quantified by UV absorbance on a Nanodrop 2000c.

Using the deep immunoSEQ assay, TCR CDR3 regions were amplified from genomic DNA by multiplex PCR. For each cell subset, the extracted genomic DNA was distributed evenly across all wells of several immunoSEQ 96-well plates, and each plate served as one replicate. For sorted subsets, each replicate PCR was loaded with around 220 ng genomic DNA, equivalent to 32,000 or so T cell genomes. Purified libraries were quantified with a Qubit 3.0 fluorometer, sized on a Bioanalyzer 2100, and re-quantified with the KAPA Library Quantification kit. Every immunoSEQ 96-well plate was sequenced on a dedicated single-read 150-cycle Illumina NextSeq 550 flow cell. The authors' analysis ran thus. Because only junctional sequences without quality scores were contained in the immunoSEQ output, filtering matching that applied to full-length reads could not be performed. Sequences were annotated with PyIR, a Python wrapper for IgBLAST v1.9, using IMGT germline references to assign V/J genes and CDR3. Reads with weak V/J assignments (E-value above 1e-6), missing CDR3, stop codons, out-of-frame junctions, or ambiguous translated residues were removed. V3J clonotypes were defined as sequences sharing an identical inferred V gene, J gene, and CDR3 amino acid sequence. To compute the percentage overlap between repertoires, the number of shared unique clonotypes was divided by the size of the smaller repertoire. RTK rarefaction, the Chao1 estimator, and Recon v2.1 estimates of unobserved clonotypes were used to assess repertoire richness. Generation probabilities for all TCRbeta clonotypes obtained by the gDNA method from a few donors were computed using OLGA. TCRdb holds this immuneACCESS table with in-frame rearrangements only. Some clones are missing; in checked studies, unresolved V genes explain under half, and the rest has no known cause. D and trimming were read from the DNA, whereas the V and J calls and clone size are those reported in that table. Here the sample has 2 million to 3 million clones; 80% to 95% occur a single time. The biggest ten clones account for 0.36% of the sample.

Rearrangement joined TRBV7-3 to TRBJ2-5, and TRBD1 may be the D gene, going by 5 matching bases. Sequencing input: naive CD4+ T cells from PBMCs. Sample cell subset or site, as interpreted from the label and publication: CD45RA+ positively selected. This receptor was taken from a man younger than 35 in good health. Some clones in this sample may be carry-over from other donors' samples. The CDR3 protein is CASSFRATGTQYF. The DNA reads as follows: TGTGCCAGCAGCTTCAGGGCCACCGGGACCCAGTACTTC.